Listed here is a single T cell receptor (beta chain). The trim removed 4 bases at V and 5 bases at J, leaving 7 bases unmatched. CDR1 is SGHNT, CDR2 YYREEE, per germline (reference sequence). CDR3 length equals 17 residues. The data belong to a study of cytomegalovirus exposure and HLA in healthy donors. Amplification used 60 Vbeta primers and 13 Jbeta primers. Using immunoSEQ multiplex PCR, the repertoire was profiled, and TCRdb retains in-frame clones only, with some absent. The table lists 95,000 to 150,000 clones, about 80% of them singletons. Sequenced: PBMCs. This chain joins TRBV5-4 and TRBJ2-2; 14 bases fit TRBD2. This clonotype was sampled from a young man in good health and CMV-seropositive. CDR3 region: CASSPGLAGVGTGELFF. DNA for the CDR3: TGTGCCAGCAGCCCGGGACTAGCGGGAGTTGGAACCGGGGAGCTGTTTTTT.